Sequencing of this TCR beta chain was carried out in a study of regulatory dendritic cells for organ transplantation. The table came from immunoSEQ multiplex PCR; TCRdb's copy has only in-frame clones and leaves some out. The data contain under 40,000 clones, just over 90% of them singletons. This clone was recorded a few times. The CDR3 runs to 15 residues. Germline V gene lookup returns CDR1 MGHRA and CDR2 YSYEKL. V was pared by 1 base and J by 1 base, with 10 bases between. The chain combines TRBV4-1 with TRBJ1-1; no clear D. The specimen was naive CD8+ T cells from blood. Subset defined: CD45RA+ naive T cells. This TCR came from a human donor in good health. In nucleotides, the CDR3 is TGCGCCAGCAGCCAAGTCTTCTCCGGGAACACTGAAGCTTTCTTT. Its translation: CASSQVFSGNTEAFF.